The clone carrying this T cell receptor beta chain has more than one count but fewer than ten. The source of the sample is a study of Graves' ophthalmopathy and Graves' hyperthyroidism. Study background: Researchers obtained peripheral blood at initial diagnosis, before any treatment had begun.

From RNA, the CDR3 regions of TCR beta chains were amplified and sequenced. First-round RT-PCR relied on HTBI primers, and a second-round multiplex PCR came next. TCRdb reprocessed the multiplex PCR reads with MiXCR, giving one entry per CDR3 protein. The data hold 200,000 to 250,000 distinct CDR3 sequences, with around a fifth observed a single time. The sample consisted of peripheral blood. The TCR comes from a woman aged 50 to 60 with Graves' ophthalmopathy.

CDR3 DNA: TGTGCCAGCAAGCCCAGTGAGGAAAGTGAAAAACTGTTTTTT. It yields the protein CASKPSEESEKLFF. The V gene is TRBV25-1, the J gene TRBJ1-4; unclear D gene. The germline gives CDR1 MGHDK, CDR2 SYGVNS. Trimming stripped 7 bases from V and 7 bases from J, with 16 bases between. This CDR3 has 14 amino acids. Combining the CDR3 with reference TRBV25-1 and TRBJ1-4 gives the whole variable domain EADIYQTPRYLVIGTGKKITLECSQTMGHDKMYWYQQDPGMELHLIHYSYGVNSTEKGDLSSESTVSRIRTEHFPLTLESARPSHTSQYLCASKPSEESEKLFFGSGTQLSVL.